The 17 T cell receptor beta chains in this list originate from one sample, sequenced in a study of CD8 T cell repertoires and HIV-1 epitope variants (TCRdb year 2020). These receptors' targets are unknown. The library was generated by the immunoSEQ multiplex PCR assay. In TCRdb, the immuneACCESS table is reduced to in-frame sequences with V and J assigned. These tables do not hold every clone; where another copy was compared, an unresolved V gene accounts for under half, and the others remain unexplained. This sample comprises roughly 5,000 clones, 50% to 75% of them detected only once. Roughly two fifths of the sample comes from the top ten. Sequencing was performed on cultured CD8+ T cells derived from PBMCs. These receptors originate from a male donor with HIV.

The chain is built from TRBV6-5 and TRBJ2-3; a possible D gene is TRBD2 (5 bases). Germline loops: CDR1 MNHEY, CDR2 SVGAGI. Trimming took off 5 bases at V and 8 bases at J, with 17 bases between the two ends. The CDR3 extends over 14 amino acids. CDR3 in DNA: TGTGCCAGCAGTCCTGGACTGAGAGACGGTACGCAGTATTTT. As protein: CASSPGLRDGTQYF.

The V gene is TRBV29-1, the J gene TRBJ2-1; D may be TRBD1 (6 bases). Germline V gene lookup returns CDR1 SQVTM and CDR2 ANQGSEA. This CDR3 is 14 amino acids long. V dropped 1 base and J dropped 12 bases, with 19 bases sitting between them. The CDR3 DNA sequence: TGCAGCGTTGAAGGTGAGGACAGTTTTACGGGGCAGTTCTTC. Its protein is CSVEGEDSFTGQFF.

The chain links TRBV6-1 to TRBJ2-1; no firm D call. Deletions cut 10 bases from V and 2 bases from J, with 9 bases between. CDR1 and CDR2 from the germline V gene are MNHNS and SASEGT. The CDR3 is 12 amino acids. The CDR3 sequence is CATLQPYNEQFF. The CDR3 bases are TGTGCCACCCTGCAACCCTACAATGAGCAGTTCTTC.

This sequence joins TRBV7-6 and TRBJ2-7; no definite D call. The germline V and J ends were trimmed by 1 base and 7 bases, with 11 bases remaining between them. The CDR3 is 13 residues long. From germline, CDR1 is SGHVS and CDR2 FNYEAQ. The DNA for the CDR3 is TGTGCCAGCAGCTTAGGGGAAACCGGGGAGCAGTACTTC. This sequence encodes CASSLGETGEQYF.

The sample holds a few counts of this clone. The rearrangement uses TRBV5-6 and TRBJ2-1; TRBD2 might be the D (6 bases). Per germline, CDR1 SGHDT and CDR2 YYEEEE. Trimming left V 5 bases short and J 0 bases short, with 9 bases between. This CDR3 has 14 amino acids. CDR3 DNA sequence: TGTGCCAGCAGTCCGACTAGCTCCTACAATGAGCAGTTCTTC. This sequence encodes CASSPTSSYNEQFF.

In DNA, the CDR3 is TGTGCCAGCAGCTTGACAGGCCGCGCGGTAGATACGCAGTATTTT. It encodes CASSLTGRAVDTQYF. This chain connects TRBV5-5 to TRBJ2-3; D might be TRBD1 (5 bases). V was cut by 1 base and J by 5 bases, with 14 bases left in between. There are 15 residues in the CDR3. Germline values: CDR1 SGHKS, CDR2 YYEKEE (reference sequence).

This chain connects TRBV7-2 to TRBJ2-7; TRBD2 agrees at 11 bases. V was clipped by 6 bases and J by 3 bases; unmatched bases: 7. Germline V gene data show CDR1 as SGHTA and CDR2 as FQGNSA. The CDR3 covers 15 residues. The CDR3 spells CASRPRTSGYYEQYF. CDR3 nucleotides: TGTGCCAGCAGACCGAGGACTAGCGGGTACTACGAGCAGTACTTC.

V usage is TRBV28 and J usage is TRBJ2-7; 14 positions agree with TRBD2. The CDR3 length is 15 residues. CDR1 is MDHEN and CDR2 is SYDVKM in the germline V gene. V was clipped by 10 bases and J by 4 bases; unmatched bases: 9. CDR3 region: CATARTSGGSYEQYF. Here the CDR3 DNA reads TGTGCCACCGCACGGACTAGCGGGGGGTCATACGAGCAGTACTTC.

J is TRBJ2-2 and V is TRBV9; 9 bases line up with TRBD1. The CDR3 totals 15 residues. Germline CDR1 SGDLS, CDR2 YYNGEE. Trimming at V came to 0 bases and at J to 4 bases, leaving 1 base not matched to a gene. CDR3: CASSVGDRATGELFF. The CDR3, as DNA: TGTGCCAGCAGCGTAGGGGACAGGGCCACCGGGGAGCTGTTTTTT.

Only one count was recorded for this clone. J is TRBJ2-3 and V is TRBV27, with 7 bases that match TRBD1. Germline CDR1 and CDR2: MNHEY and SMNVEV (reference sequence). Trimming took 4 bases from V and 2 from J; bases not matched to a gene: 3. The CDR3 totals 14 residues. The CDR3 is CASSWDSFTDTQYF. In DNA form, the CDR3 reads TGTGCCAGCAGTTGGGACAGCTTCACAGATACGCAGTATTTT.

The V gene is TRBV7-9, the J gene TRBJ1-2; 9 bases line up with TRBD1. V trimming: 5 bases; J trimming: 6 bases; junction bases outside the gene matches: 4. The CDR3 is 13 residues long. Germline V CDR1 and CDR2: SEHNR, FQNEAQ (reference sequence). CDR3 region: CASSGQGWNGYTF. CDR3 coding DNA: TGTGCCAGCAGCGGACAGGGGTGGAATGGCTACACCTTC.

The V call is TRBV5-4, the J call TRBJ2-2, with D possibly TRBD2 on 6 matching bases. From germline, CDR1 is SGHNT and CDR2 YYREEE (reference sequence). V lost 4 bases to trimming and J lost 4 bases, with 17 bases between them. The CDR3 length is 16 residues. CDR3 sequence reads: CASSPGRAGSTGELFF. CDR3 coding DNA: TGTGCCAGCAGCCCAGGGCGCGCGGGGAGCACCGGGGAGCTGTTTTTT.

The chain recombines TRBV6-6 with TRBJ1-2; 7 bases agree with TRBD1. CDR1 and CDR2 (germline): MNHNY, SVGAGI (reference sequence). The CDR3 sequence is 14 residues long. J was trimmed by 6 bases and V by 6 bases; bases with no gene match: 10. CDR3 DNA: TGTGCCAGCAGCCCTCAAGGGGGCGCGGATGGCTACACCTTC. This codes for CASSPQGGADGYTF.

This rearrangement joins TRBV9 to TRBJ1-1; the D gene is possibly TRBD1 (5 bases). Germline CDR1 reads SGDLS; CDR2 reads YYNGEE. This CDR3 contains 14 residues. V was trimmed by 0 bases and J by 1 base, leaving 7 bases between them. CDR3 in amino acids: CASSVAGGNTEAFF. Written as DNA, the CDR3 is TGTGCCAGCAGCGTAGCTGGGGGGAACACTGAAGCTTTCTTT.

The chain couples TRBV7-9 to TRBJ2-6; D not certain. The CDR3 spans 13 residues. Trimming stripped 0 bases from V and 3 bases from J, with 0 bases between. Germline V gene data show CDR1 as SEHNR and CDR2 as FQNEAQ (reference sequence). The CDR3 sequence is CASSLAGANVLTF. For the CDR3, the DNA is TGTGCCAGCAGCTTAGCTGGGGCCAACGTCCTGACTTTC.

V is TRBV5-8 and J is TRBJ2-1; the match to TRBD2 covers 11 bases. The germline gives CDR1 SGHTS, CDR2 YDEGEE. The V and J ends lost 0 bases and 4 bases, in that order; junction bases with no gene match: 3. The CDR3 length is 16 residues. CDR3 DNA sequence: TGTGCCAGCAGCTTGGAGGGACTAGCGGAGTACAATGAGCAGTTCTTC. As protein: CASSLEGLAEYNEQFF.

The chain joins TRBV19 to TRBJ1-5, with D possibly matching TRBD1 (6 bases). This CDR3 comprises 14 residues. V was clipped by 5 bases and J by 2 bases, with 10 bases between them. Germline CDR1 and CDR2: LNHDA and SQIVND (reference sequence). The CDR3: CASSSDSRNQPQHF. The CDR3 DNA sequence: TGTGCCAGTAGTTCGGACAGCCGCAATCAGCCCCAGCATTTT.